This T cell receptor (beta chain) was observed in a study of T cells in Graves' hyperthyroidism and ophthalmopathy. The CDR3 extends over 15 amino acids. Looked up from germline, CDR1 is MNHNS and CDR2 is SASEGT. V was cut by 1 base and J by 1 base, with 8 bases left in between. The TCR beta CDR3 regions underwent amplification using RNA transcripts as the source. TCR CDR3 underwent first-round RT-PCR with the HTBI primer set. TCRdb analysed the multiplex PCR reads with MiXCR anew, one entry per CDR3 protein. The sample yields a few hundred thousand distinct CDR3 sequences, around a sixth seen once. This clonotype was detected a few times.

The sample was blood. The gene calls are TRBV6-1 and TRBJ1-3; tentatively, D is TRBD1 (5 bases). This receptor was obtained from a woman in her forties or fifties with Graves' hyperthyroidism. The CDR3: CASSEEAGSGNTIYF. The CDR3, as DNA: TGTGCCAGCAGTGAAGAGGCAGGGTCTGGAAACACCATATATTTT.